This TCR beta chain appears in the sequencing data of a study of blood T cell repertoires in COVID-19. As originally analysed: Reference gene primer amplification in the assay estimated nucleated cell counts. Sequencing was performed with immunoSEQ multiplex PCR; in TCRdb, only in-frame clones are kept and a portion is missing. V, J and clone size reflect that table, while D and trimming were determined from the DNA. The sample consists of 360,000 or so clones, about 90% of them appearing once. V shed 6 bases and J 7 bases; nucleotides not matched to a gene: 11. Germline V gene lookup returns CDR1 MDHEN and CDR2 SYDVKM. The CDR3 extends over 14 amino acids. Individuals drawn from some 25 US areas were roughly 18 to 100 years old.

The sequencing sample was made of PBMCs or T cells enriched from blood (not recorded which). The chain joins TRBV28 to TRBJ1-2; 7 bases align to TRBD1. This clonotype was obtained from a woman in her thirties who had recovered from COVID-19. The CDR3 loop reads CASSMTGSSFGYTF. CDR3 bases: TGTGCCAGCAGCATGACAGGGTCTTCGTTTGGCTACACCTTC.